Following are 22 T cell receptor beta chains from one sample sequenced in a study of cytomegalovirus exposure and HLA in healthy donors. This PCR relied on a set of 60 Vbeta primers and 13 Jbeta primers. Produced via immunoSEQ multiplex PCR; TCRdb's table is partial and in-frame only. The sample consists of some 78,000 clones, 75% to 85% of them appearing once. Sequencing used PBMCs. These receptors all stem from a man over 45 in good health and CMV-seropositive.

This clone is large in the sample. DNA of the CDR3: TGTGCCAGCAGCTTAGATCTAACGGGAAGGACTGAAGCTTTCTTT. Amino acids: CASSLDLTGRTEAFF. The chain recombines TRBV11-2 with TRBJ1-1; D ambiguous. Germline loops: CDR1 SGHAT, CDR2 FQNNGV. The CDR3 covers 15 residues. V was shortened by 0 bases and J by 5 bases, with 13 bases between the two germline ends.

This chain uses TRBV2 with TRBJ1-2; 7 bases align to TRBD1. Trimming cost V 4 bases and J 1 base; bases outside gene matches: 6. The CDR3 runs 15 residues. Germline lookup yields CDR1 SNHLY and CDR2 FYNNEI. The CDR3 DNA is TGTGCCAGCAGTGTACGGGACAGCAGTAACTATGGCTACACCTTC. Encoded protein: CASSVRDSSNYGYTF.

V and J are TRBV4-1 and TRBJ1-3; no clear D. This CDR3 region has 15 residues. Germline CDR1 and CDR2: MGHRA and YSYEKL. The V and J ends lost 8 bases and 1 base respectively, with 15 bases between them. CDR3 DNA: TGCGCCAGCGCCTGGAGGTACTCGTCTGGAAACACCATATATTTT. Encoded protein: CASAWRYSSGNTIYF.

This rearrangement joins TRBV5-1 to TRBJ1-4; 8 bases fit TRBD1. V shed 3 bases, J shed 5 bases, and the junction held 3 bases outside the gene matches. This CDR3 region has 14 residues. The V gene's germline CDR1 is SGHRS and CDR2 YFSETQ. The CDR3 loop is CASSSRTGNEKLFF. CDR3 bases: TGCGCCAGCAGCTCCAGGACAGGGAATGAAAAACTGTTTTTT.

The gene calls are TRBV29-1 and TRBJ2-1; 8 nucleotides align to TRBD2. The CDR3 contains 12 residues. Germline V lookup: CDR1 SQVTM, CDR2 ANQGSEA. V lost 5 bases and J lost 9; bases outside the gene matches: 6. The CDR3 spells CSVPAGGSEQFF. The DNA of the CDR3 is TGCAGCGTTCCGGCGGGAGGTAGTGAGCAGTTCTTC.

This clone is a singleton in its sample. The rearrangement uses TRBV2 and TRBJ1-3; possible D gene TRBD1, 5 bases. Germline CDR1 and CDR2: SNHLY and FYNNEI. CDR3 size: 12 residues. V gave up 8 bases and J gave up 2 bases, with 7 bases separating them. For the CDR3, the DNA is TGTGCCAGCGGGGGGACTGGAAACACCATATATTTT. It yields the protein CASGGTGNTIYF.

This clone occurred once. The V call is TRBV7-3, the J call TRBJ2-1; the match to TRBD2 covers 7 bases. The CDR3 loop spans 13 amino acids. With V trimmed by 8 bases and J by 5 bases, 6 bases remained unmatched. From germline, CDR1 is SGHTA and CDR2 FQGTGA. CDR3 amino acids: CASGLAVNNEQFF. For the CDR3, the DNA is TGTGCCAGCGGGCTAGCGGTAAACAATGAGCAGTTCTTC.

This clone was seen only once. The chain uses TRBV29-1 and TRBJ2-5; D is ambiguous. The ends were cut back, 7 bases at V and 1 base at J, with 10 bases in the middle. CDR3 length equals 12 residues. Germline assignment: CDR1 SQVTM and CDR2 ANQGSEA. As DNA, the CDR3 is TGCAGCGCCTCCCGGGTCCAAGAGACCCAGTACTTC. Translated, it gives CSASRVQETQYF.

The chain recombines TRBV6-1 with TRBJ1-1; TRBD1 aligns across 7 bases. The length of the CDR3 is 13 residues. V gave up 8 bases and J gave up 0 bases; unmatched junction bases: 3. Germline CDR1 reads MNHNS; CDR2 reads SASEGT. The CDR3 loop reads CASLGTVNTEAFF. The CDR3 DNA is TGTGCCAGCCTAGGGACAGTGAACACTGAAGCTTTCTTT.

The CDR3 DNA sequence: TGTGCCAGCAGCTTCGGTTCTGGAGATGAGCAGTTCTTC. Its translation: CASSFGSGDEQFF. The V call is TRBV5-4, the J call TRBJ2-1, with unresolved D. This CDR3 is built from 13 residues. Germline assignment: CDR1 SGHNT and CDR2 YYREEE (reference sequence). The V gene lost 2 bases and the J gene lost 8 bases, with 11 bases spanning the gap.

The CDR3 coding sequence is TGTGCCAGCAGTGAATCAACAGGTGCCCCCTACGAGCAGTACTTC. The encoded protein is CASSESTGAPYEQYF. The chain is built from TRBV2 and TRBJ2-5, with D possibly matching TRBD1 (5 bases). The J call may be mistaken, given a closer DNA end match to TRBJ2-7. Germline assignment: CDR1 SNHLY and CDR2 FYNNEI. This CDR3 region has 15 residues.

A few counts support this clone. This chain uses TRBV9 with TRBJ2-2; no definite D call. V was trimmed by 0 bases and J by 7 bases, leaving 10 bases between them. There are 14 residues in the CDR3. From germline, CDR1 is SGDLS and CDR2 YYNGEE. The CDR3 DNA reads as TGTGCCAGCAGCGTAGTTGGTATCGGCGGGGAGCTGTTTTTT. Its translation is CASSVVGIGGELFF.

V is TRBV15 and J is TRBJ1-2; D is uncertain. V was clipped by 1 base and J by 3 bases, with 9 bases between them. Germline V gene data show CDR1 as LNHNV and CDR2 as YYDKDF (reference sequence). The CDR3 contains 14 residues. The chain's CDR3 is CATSRAATDYGYTF. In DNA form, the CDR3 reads TGTGCCACCAGCAGAGCTGCCACAGACTATGGCTACACCTTC.

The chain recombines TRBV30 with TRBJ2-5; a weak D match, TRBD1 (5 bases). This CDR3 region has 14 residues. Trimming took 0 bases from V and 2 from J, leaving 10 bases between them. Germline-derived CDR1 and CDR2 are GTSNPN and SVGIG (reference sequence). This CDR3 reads CAWSVSAGQETQYF. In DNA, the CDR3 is TGTGCCTGGAGTGTATCTGCAGGGCAAGAGACCCAGTACTTC.

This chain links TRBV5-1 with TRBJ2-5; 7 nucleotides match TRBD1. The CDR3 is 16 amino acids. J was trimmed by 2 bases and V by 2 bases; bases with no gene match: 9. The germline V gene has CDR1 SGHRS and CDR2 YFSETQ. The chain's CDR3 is CASSLKMTGQQETQYF. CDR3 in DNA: TGCGCCAGCAGCTTAAAAATGACAGGGCAACAAGAGACCCAGTACTTC. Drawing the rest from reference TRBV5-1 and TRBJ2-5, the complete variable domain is KAGVTQTPRYLIKTRGQQVTLSCSPISGHRSVSWYQQTPGQGLQFLFEYFSETQRNKGNFPGRFSGRQFSNSRSEMNVSTLELGDSALYLCASSLKMTGQQETQYFGPGTRLLVL.

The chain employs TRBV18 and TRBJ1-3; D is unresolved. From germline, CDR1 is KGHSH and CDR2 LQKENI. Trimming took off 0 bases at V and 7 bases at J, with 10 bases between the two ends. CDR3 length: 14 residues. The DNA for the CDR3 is TGTGCCAGCTCACCACCCGTGACGCGGAACACCATATATTTT. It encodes CASSPPVTRNTIYF.

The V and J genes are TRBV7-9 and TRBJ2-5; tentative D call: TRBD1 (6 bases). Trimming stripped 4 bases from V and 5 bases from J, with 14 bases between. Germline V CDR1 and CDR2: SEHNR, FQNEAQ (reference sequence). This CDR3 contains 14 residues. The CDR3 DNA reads TGTGCCAGCAGCTACAGGGCAGGGGTGGAGACCCAGTACTTC. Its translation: CASSYRAGVETQYF.

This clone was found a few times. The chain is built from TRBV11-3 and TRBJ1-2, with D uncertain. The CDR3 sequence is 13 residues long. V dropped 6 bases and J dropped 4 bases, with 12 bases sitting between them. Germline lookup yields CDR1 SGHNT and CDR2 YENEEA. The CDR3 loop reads CASRDGILYGYTF. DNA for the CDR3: TGTGCCAGCAGGGACGGGATTCTCTATGGCTACACCTTC.

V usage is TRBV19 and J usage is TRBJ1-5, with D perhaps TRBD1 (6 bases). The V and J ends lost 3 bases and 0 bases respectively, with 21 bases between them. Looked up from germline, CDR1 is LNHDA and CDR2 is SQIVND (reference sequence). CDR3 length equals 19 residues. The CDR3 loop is CASSIFGTNIIDSNQPQHF. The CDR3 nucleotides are TGTGCCAGTAGTATTTTCGGGACAAATATTATAGATAGCAATCAGCCCCAGCATTTT.

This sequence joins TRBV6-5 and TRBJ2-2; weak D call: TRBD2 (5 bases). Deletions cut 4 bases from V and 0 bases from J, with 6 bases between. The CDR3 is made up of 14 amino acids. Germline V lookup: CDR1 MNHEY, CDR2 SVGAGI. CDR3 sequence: CASSSGTNTGELFF. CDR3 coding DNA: TGTGCCAGCAGTTCCGGGACGAACACCGGGGAGCTGTTTTTT.

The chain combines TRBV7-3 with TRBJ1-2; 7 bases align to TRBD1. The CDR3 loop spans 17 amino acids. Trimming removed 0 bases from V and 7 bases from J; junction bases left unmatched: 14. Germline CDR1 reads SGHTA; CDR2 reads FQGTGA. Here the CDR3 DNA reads TGTGCCAGCAGCTTAACCCGGACAGGCGCCGTAACCTTTGGCTACACCTTC. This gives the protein CASSLTRTGAVTFGYTF.

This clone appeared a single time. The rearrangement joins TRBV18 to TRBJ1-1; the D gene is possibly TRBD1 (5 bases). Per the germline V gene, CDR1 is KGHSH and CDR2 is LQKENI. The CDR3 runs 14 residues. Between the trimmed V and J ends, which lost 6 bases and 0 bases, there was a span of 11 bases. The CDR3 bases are TGTGCCAGCTCTCCGGGGGGGATGAACACTGAAGCTTTCTTT. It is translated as CASSPGGMNTEAFF.